This T cell receptor beta chain comes out of a study of T cells in Graves' hyperthyroidism and ophthalmopathy. Background on the study: The initial diagnosis was the point when peripheral blood was collected, ahead of any treatment.

There are many counts of this clonotype. Absence of ophthalmopathy progression within 18 months defined stable Graves' hyperthyroidism. This CDR3 region has 14 residues. The germline V gene has CDR1 DFQATT and CDR2 SNEGSKA (reference sequence). V was clipped by 3 bases and J by 5 bases, with 16 bases between them. Amplification yielded TCR beta CDR3 regions, with RNA transcripts as the source. In the first-round RT-PCR of the TCR CDR3, the HTBI primer set was used. TCRdb itself ran the multiplex PCR reads through MiXCR, one entry per CDR3 protein. The top ten clones hold approximately 7.9% of a sample with about 300,000 distinct CDR3 sequences, around 13% of them seen once.

Sequenced: blood. This TCR was sampled from a woman aged 40-49 years with Graves' hyperthyroidism. The chain joins TRBV20-1 to TRBJ1-1, with D maybe TRBD1 (5 bases). The CDR3 DNA follows: TGCAGTGCTAGGGACGCCTTAAAGGGGACTGAAGCTTTCTTT. This encodes CSARDALKGTEAFF.